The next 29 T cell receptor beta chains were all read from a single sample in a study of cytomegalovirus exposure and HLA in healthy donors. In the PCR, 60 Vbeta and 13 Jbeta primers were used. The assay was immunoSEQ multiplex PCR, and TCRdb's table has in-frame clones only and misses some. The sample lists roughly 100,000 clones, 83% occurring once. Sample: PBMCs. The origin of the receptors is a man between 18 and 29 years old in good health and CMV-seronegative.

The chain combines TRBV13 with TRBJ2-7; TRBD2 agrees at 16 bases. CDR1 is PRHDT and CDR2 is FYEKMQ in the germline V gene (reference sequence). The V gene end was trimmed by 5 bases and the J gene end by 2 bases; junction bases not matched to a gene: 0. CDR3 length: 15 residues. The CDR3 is CASSGTSGRAYEQYF. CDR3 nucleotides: TGTGCCAGCAGCGGGACTAGCGGGAGGGCCTACGAGCAGTACTTC.

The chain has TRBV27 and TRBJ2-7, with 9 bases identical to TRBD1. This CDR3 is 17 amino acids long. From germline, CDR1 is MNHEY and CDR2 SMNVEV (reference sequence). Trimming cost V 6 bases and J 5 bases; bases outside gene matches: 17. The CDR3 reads CASSLSAGTGKIDEQYF. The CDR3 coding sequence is TGTGCCAGCAGCCTTTCCGCCGGGACAGGGAAGATCGACGAGCAGTACTTC.

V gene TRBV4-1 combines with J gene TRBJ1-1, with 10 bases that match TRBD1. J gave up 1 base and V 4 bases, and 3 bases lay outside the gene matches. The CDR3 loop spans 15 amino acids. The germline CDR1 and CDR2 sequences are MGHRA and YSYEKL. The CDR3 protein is CASSRDRGGNTEAFF. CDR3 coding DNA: TGCGCCAGCAGCCGGGACAGGGGTGGGAACACTGAAGCTTTCTTT.

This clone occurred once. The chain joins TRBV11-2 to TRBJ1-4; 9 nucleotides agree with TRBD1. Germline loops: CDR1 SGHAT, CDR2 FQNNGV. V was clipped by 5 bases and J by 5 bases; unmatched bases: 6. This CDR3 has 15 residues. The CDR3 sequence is CASSGAGQGNEKLFF. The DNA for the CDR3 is TGTGCCAGCAGCGGGGCGGGACAGGGCAATGAAAAACTGTTTTTT.

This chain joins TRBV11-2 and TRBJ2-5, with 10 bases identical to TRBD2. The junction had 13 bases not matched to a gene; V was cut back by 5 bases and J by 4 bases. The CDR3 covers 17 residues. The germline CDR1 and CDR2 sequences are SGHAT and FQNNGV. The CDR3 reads CASSPSGGSGRAETQYF. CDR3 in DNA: TGTGCCAGCAGCCCTAGTGGGGGCAGCGGGAGGGCAGAGACCCAGTACTTC.

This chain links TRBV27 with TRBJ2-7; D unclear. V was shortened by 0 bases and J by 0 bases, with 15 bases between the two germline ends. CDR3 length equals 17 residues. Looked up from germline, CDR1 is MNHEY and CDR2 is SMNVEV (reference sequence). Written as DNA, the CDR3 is TGTGCCAGCAGTTTATCGTTGGGCCTCCCCGGCTCCTACGAGCAGTACTTC. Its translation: CASSLSLGLPGSYEQYF.

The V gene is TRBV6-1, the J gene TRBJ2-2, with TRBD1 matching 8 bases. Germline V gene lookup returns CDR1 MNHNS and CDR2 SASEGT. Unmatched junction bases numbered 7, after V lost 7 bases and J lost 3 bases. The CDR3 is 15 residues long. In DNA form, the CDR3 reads TGTGCCAGCATATACAGGGGGGAGGACACCGGGGAGCTGTTTTTT. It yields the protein CASIYRGEDTGELFF.

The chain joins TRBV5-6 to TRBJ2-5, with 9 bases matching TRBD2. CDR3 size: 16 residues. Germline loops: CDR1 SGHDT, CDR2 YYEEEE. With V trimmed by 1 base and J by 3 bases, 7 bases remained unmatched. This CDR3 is CASSLLVLAGKETQYF. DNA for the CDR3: TGTGCCAGCAGCTTGTTGGTCCTAGCGGGAAAAGAGACCCAGTACTTC.

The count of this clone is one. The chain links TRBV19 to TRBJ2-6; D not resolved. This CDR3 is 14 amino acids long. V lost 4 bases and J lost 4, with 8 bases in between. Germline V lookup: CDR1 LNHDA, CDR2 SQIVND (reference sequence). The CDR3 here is CASSKSVGANVLTF. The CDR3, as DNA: TGTGCCAGTAGTAAATCGGTGGGGGCCAACGTCCTGACTTTC.

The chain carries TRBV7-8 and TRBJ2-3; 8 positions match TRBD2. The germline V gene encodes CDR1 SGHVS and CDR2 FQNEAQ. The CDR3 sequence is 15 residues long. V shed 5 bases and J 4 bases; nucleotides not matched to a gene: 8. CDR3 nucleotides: TGTGCCAGCAGCCGTCCGGGACTAGGGTCAGATACGCAGTATTTT. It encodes CASSRPGLGSDTQYF.

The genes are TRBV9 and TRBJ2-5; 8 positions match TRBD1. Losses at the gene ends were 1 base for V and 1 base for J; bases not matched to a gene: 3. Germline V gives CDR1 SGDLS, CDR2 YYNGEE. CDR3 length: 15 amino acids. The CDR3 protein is CASSVTTGGQETQYF. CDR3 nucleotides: TGTGCCAGCAGCGTAACTACAGGGGGCCAAGAGACCCAGTACTTC. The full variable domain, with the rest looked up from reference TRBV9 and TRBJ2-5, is DSGVTQTPKHLITATGQRVTLRCSPRSGDLSVYWYQQSLDQGLQFLIQYYNGEERAKGNILERFSAQQFPDLHSELNLSSLELGDSALYFCASSVTTGGQETQYFGPGTRLLVL.

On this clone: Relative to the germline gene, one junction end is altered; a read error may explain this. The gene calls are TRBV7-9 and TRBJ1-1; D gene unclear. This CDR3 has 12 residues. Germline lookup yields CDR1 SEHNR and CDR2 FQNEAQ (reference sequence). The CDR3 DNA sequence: TGTTCCAGCAGCTTAGTAGATTTTGGAGCTTTCTTT. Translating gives CSSSLVDFGAFF.

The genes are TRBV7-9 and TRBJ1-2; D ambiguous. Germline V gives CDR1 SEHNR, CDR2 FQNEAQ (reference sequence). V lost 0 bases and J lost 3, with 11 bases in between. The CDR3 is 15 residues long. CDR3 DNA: TGTGCCAGCAGCTTAGCCCCCGGGGTTGACTATGGCTACACCTTC. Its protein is CASSLAPGVDYGYTF.

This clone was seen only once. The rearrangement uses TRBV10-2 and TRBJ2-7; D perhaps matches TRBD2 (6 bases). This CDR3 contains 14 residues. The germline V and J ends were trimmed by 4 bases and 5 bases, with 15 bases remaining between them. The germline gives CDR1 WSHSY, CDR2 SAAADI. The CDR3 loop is CASSGLAYSDEQYF. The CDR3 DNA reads TGCGCCAGCAGTGGGCTAGCGTATAGCGACGAGCAGTACTTC.

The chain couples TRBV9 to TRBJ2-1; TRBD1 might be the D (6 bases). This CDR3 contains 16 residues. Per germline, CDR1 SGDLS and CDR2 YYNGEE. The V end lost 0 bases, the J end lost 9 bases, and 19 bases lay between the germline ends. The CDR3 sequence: CASSVDLEAGRGEQFF. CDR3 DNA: TGTGCCAGCAGCGTAGATTTGGAGGCGGGCAGGGGTGAGCAGTTCTTC.

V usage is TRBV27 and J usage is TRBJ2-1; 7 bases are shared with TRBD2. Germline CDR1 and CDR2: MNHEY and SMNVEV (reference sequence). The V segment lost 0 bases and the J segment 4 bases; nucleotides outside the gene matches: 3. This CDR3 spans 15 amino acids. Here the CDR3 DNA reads TGTGCCAGCAGTTTATCTCTAGCGGAGTACAATGAGCAGTTCTTC. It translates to CASSLSLAEYNEQFF.

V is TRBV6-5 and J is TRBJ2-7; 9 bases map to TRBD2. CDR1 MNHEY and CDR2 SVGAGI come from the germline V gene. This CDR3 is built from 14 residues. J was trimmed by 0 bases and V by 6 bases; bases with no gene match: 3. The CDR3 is CASSYSGSSYEQYF. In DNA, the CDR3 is TGTGCCAGCAGCTATAGCGGGAGCTCCTACGAGCAGTACTTC.

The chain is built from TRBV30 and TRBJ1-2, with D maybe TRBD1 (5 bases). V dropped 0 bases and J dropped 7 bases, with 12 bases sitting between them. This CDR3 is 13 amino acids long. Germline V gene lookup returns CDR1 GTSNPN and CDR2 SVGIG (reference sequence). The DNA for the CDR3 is TGTGCCTGGAGTGTAAGGGCAGGGCCTGGCTACACCTTC. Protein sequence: CAWSVRAGPGYTF.

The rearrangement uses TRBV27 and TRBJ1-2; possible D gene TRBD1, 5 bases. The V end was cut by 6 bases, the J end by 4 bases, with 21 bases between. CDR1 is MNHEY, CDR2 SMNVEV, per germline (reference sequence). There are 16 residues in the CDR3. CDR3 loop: CASRSRGGRNAYGYTF. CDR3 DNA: TGTGCCAGCAGGTCGAGGGGAGGGCGCAACGCCTATGGCTACACCTTC.

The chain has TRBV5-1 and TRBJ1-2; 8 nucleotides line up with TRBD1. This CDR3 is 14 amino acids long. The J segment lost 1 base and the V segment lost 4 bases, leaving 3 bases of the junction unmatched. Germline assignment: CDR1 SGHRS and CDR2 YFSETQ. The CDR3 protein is CASSTGQGNYGYTF. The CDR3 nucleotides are TGCGCCAGCAGCACCGGACAGGGTAACTATGGCTACACCTTC.

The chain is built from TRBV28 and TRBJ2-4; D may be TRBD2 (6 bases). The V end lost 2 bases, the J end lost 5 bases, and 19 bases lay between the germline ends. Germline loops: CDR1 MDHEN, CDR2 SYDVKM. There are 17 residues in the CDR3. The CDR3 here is CASSLTPWRDAENIQYF. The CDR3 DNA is TGTGCCAGCAGTTTAACCCCTTGGAGGGATGCCGAAAACATTCAGTACTTC.

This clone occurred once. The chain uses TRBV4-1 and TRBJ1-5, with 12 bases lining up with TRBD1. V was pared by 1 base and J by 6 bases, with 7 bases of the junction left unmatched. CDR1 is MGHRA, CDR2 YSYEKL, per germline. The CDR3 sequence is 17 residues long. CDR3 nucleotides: TGCGCCAGCAGCCAAGTCGCCGGGACAGGGGGCTCTCAGCCCCAGCATTTT. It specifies CASSQVAGTGGSQPQHF.

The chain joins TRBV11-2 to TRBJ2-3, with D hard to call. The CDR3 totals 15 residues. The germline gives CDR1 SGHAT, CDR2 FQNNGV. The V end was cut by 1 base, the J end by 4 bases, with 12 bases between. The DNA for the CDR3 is TGTGCCAGCAGCTTAGTGTCCCGGTCCCCAGATACGCAGTATTTT. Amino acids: CASSLVSRSPDTQYF.

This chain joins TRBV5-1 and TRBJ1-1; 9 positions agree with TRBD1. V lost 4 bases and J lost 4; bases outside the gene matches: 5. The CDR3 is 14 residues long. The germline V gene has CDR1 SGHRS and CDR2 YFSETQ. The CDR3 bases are TGCGCCAGCAGCATAGGACAGGGGAGCACTGAAGCTTTCTTT. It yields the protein CASSIGQGSTEAFF. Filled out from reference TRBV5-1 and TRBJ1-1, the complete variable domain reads KAGVTQTPRYLIKTRGQQVTLSCSPISGHRSVSWYQQTPGQGLQFLFEYFSETQRNKGNFPGRFSGRQFSNSRSEMNVSTLELGDSALYLCASSIGQGSTEAFFGQGTRLTVV.

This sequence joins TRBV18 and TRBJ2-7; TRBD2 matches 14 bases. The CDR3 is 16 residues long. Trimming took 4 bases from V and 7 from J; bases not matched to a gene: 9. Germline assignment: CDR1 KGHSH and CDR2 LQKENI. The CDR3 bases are TGTGCCAGCTCACTCGGGACTAGCGGGAGTGAGAGAGAGCAGTACTTC. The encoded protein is CASSLGTSGSEREQYF.

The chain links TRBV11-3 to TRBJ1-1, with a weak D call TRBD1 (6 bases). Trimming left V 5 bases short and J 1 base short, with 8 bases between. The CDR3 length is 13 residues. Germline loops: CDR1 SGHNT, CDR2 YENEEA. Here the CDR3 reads CASSRQENTEAFF. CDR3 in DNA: TGTGCCAGCAGCCGACAGGAGAACACTGAAGCTTTCTTT. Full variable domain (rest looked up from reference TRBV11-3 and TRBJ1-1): EAGVVQSPRYKIIEKKQPVAFWCNPISGHNTLYWYLQNLGQGPELLIRYENEEAVDDSQLPKDRFSAERLKGVDSTLKIQPAELGDSAVYLCASSRQENTEAFFGQGTRLTVV.

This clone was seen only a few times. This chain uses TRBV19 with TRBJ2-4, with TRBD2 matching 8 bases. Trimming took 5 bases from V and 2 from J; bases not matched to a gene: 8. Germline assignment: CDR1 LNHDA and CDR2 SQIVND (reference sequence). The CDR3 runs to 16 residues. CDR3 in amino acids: CASSPRDSGTKNIQYF. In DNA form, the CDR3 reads TGTGCCAGTAGTCCAAGAGATAGCGGGACCAAAAACATTCAGTACTTC. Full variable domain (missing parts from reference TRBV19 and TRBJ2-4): DGGITQSPKYLFRKEGQNVTLSCEQNLNHDAMYWYRQDPGQGLRLIYYSQIVNDFQKGDIAEGYSVSREKKESFPLTVTSAQKNPTAFYLCASSPRDSGTKNIQYFGAGTRLSVL.

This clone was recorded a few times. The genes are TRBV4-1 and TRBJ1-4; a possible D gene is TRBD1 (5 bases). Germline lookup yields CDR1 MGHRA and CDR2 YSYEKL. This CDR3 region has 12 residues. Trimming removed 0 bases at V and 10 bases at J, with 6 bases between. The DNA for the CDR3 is TGCGCCAGCAGCCAAGATAGGGGAAAACTGTTTTTT. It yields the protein CASSQDRGKLFF.

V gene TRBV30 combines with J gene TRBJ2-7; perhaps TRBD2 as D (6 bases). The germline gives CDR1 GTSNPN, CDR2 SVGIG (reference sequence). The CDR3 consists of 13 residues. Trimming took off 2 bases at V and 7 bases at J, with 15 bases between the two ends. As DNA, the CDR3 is TGTGCCTGGAGTCTAGCGAGAGTGGGGGAGCAGTACTTC. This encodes CAWSLARVGEQYF. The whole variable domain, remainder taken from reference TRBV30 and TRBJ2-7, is SQTIHQWPATLVQPVGSPLSLECTVEGTSNPNLYWYRQAAGRGLQLLFYSVGIGQISSEVPQNLSASRPQDRQFILSSKKLLLSDSGFYLCAWSLARVGEQYFGPGTRLTVT.